This T cell receptor beta chain is drawn from a study of cytomegalovirus exposure and HLA in healthy donors. General observations from the study: Apparent HLA restriction characterized most CMV-associated TCR beta chains in a later analysis. Investigators reported fewer than 200 TCR beta chains as tied to cytomegalovirus.

Worth noting for this clone: The antigen remains unidentified.

V was shortened by 4 bases and J by 13 bases, with 15 bases between the two germline ends. This CDR3 is built from 13 residues. Per germline, CDR1 SGHNT and CDR2 YYREEE (reference sequence). The PCR had 60 Vbeta and 13 Jbeta primers. TCRdb's copy holds only in-frame clones and misses some; the assay was immunoSEQ multiplex PCR. The sample records approximately 33,000 clones, over 40% being singletons. Sequenced: PBMCs. The clonotype originates from a woman between 40 and 55 years old in good health and CMV-seropositive. The rearrangement uses TRBV5-4 and TRBJ1-6; D unclear. This CDR3 reads CASSADRTGPLHF. As DNA, the CDR3 is TGTGCCAGCAGCGCGGACCGGACGGGGCCCCTCCACTTT.